The rows below give T cell receptor beta chains drawn from one sample of a study of T cell changes during pregnancy in multiple sclerosis. Assay used: immunoSEQ multiplex PCR; TCRdb lists only in-frame clones, some missing. Of 69,000 or so clones listed, 91% were seen once; the top ten hold over 0.25%. The sample consisted of CD4+ T cells from peripheral blood mononuclear cells, taken in the third trimester of pregnancy. The receptors stem from a female donor in good health, enrolled as a control in a pregnancy study. Each CDR3 is given without its conserved first and last residue. Fields, in order: V gene, J gene, CDR3 protein.

V: TRBV7-2; J: TRBJ1-2; CDR3: ASSLGKQGGGYT
V: TRBV4-2; J: TRBJ1-1; CDR3: ASSQELWGGTEAF
V: TRBV6-4; J: TRBJ1-2; CDR3: ASRPGQANYGYT
V: TRBV11-3; J: TRBJ1-1; CDR3: ASSIGTVEAF
V: TRBV29-1; J: TRBJ1-1; CDR3: SGFGQGNTEAF
V: TRBV5-1; J: TRBJ1-1; CDR3: ASSLTGQGEAF
V: TRBV6-1; J: TRBJ2-5; CDR3: ASSALNREETQY
V: TRBV19; J: TRBJ2-7; CDR3: ASPPGAPLYEQY
V: TRBV5-4; J: TRBJ2-7; CDR3: ASSPSTSGGSTREQY
V: TRBV19; J: TRBJ1-1; CDR3: ASSNRATLEAF
V: TRBV6-5; J: TRBJ2-7; CDR3: ASSYSRDSPYEQY
V: TRBV19; J: TRBJ1-1; CDR3: ASSNRQGHTEAF
V: TRBV2; J: TRBJ1-6; CDR3: ASSAGAINSPLH
V: TRBV5-1; J: TRBJ1-2; CDR3: ASSFDSYGYT
V: TRBV7-2; J: TRBJ1-2; CDR3: ASSLNRGQGGYT
V: TRBV7-9; J: TRBJ1-2; CDR3: ASSQIQEFAGYT